This T cell receptor beta chain derives from a study of response to subunit inactivated influenza vaccine. TCRdb processed the RT-PCR reads anew with MiXCR; each CDR3 protein has one entry. The repertoire holds approximately 500,000 distinct CDR3 sequences, with under 25% as singletons. The CDR3 runs 17 residues. The junction had 9 bases not matched to a gene; V was cut back by 4 bases and J by 0 bases. Germline V gene data show CDR1 as MDHEN and CDR2 as SYDVKM. This clonotype was detected only a few times. This sample also belongs to another study, concerning T cells expressing NK-cell markers. According to that study: TCR beta libraries carry UMIs added by 5'RACE template switching.

The genes are TRBV28 and TRBJ2-5; 9 nucleotides align to TRBD2. The receptor comes from a man in his forties or fifties who received an inactivated influenza vaccine. Material: CD4+ T cells sorted from PBMCs, obtained roughly 13 days after vaccination. This CDR3 is CASSSRRVAGDQETQYF. The CDR3 coding sequence is TGTGCCAGCAGTTCCCGCCGAGTAGCGGGGGACCAAGAGACCCAGTACTTC. The full variable domain, rest sourced from reference TRBV28 and TRBJ2-5, is DVKVTQSSRYLVKRTGEKVFLECVQDMDHENMFWYRQDPGLGLRLIYFSYDVKMKEKGDIPEGYSVSREKKERFSLILESASTNQTSMYLCASSSRRVAGDQETQYFGPGTRLLVL.